This entry lists 8 T cell receptor beta chains sequenced from one sample in a study of shared T cell receptors in the human thymus. The table came from immunoSEQ multiplex PCR; TCRdb's copy has only in-frame clones and leaves some out. The table shows approximately 760,000 clones, with approximately 83% occurring only once. The same sample was also studied in work on human thymus T cells.

Material for sequencing was thymocytes. Receptor source: a girl under two years old with a congenital heart defect.

The CDR3 reads CASSLTGKKIEAFF. CDR3 nucleotide sequence: TGTGCCAGCAGCCTGACAGGGAAAAAGATTGAAGCTTTCTTT. The chain joins TRBV14 to TRBJ1-1; 7 positions agree with TRBD1. CDR1 and CDR2 (germline): SGHDN, FVKESK. The CDR3 loop spans 14 amino acids. With V trimmed by 4 bases and J by 7 bases, 9 bases remained unmatched.

The rearrangement uses TRBV2 and TRBJ1-2; TRBD1 matches at 9 bases. V shed 11 bases, J shed 2 bases, and the junction held 6 bases outside the gene matches. CDR1 and CDR2 from the germline V gene are SNHLY and FYNNEI. The CDR3 runs 13 residues. CDR3 protein: CAGGQGLNYGYTF. CDR3 DNA sequence: TGTGCCGGGGGACAGGGCTTAAACTATGGCTACACCTTC.

This clone showed up just a few times. In DNA, the CDR3 is TGTGCCAGCAGCTTCCCCGGGACAGGGAATAATTCACCCCTCCACTTT. The encoded protein is CASSFPGTGNNSPLHF. The chain carries TRBV5-4 and TRBJ1-6, with TRBD1 matching over 9 bases. CDR3 size: 16 residues. With 2 bases clipped from V and 5 bases from J, the junction kept 5 bases outside the gene matches. Germline V gene data show CDR1 as SGHNT and CDR2 as YYREEE (reference sequence).

The chain is built from TRBV11-2 and TRBJ2-3; 7 nucleotides match TRBD2. This CDR3 region has 15 residues. V trimming: 5 bases; J trimming: 1 base; junction bases outside the gene matches: 6. Germline V gene lookup returns CDR1 SGHAT and CDR2 FQNNGV. CDR3 in DNA: TGTGCCAGCAGCCCGCCGGGACTATGCACAGATACGCAGTATTTT. This sequence encodes CASSPPGLCTDTQYF.

This sequence joins TRBV5-1 and TRBJ2-3; D call uncertain. Germline V gives CDR1 SGHRS, CDR2 YFSETQ. Between the trimmed V and J ends, which lost 0 bases and 1 base, there was a span of 15 bases. CDR3 length equals 17 residues. CDR3 sequence reads: CASSLGGQRNRTDTQYF. The CDR3 nucleotides are TGCGCCAGCAGCTTGGGTGGTCAGCGAAACCGCACAGATACGCAGTATTTT.

V gene TRBV27 combines with J gene TRBJ1-4; a weak D match, TRBD1 (6 bases). The CDR3 length is 21 residues. Per the germline V gene, CDR1 is MNHEY and CDR2 is SMNVEV (reference sequence). V was shortened by 2 bases and J by 4 bases, with 29 bases between the two germline ends. The CDR3 region is CASSLGSRQAPAPHYNEKLFF. The CDR3 DNA sequence: TGTGCCAGCAGTTTAGGGTCAAGACAGGCTCCTGCCCCGCACTATAATGAAAAACTGTTTTTT.

CDR3 nucleotides: TGTGCCAGCACCCGGCGGGCGGGGAATTACGTCCTGACTTTC. As protein: CASTRRAGNYVLTF. The genes are TRBV7-9 and TRBJ2-6, with D perhaps matching TRBD2 (6 bases). V lost 7 bases and J lost 11, with 18 bases in between. Germline CDR1 and CDR2: SEHNR and FQNEAQ (reference sequence). The CDR3 is 14 amino acids.

The chain is built from TRBV4-1 and TRBJ1-2, with 9 bases fitting TRBD1. The CDR3 consists of 18 residues. Germline trimming cut 0 bases from V and 6 bases from J; bases unmatched to any gene: 14. Per the germline V gene, CDR1 is MGHRA and CDR2 is YSYEKL. The CDR3 loop reads CASSQDTLPGQGRDGYTF. CDR3 coding DNA: TGCGCCAGCAGCCAAGACACTCTCCCGGGACAGGGCCGTGATGGCTACACCTTC.